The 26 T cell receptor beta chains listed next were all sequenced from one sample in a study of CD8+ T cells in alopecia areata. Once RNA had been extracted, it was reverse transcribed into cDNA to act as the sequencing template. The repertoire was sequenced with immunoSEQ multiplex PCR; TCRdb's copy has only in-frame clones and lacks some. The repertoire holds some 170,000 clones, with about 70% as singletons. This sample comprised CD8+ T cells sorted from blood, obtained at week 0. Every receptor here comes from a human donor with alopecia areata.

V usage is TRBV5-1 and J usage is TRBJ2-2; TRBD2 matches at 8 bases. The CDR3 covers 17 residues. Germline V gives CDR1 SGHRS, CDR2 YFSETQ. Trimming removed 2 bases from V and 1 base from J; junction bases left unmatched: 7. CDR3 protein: CASSFLGLARNTGELFF. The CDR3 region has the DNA TGCGCCAGCAGCTTTCTTGGACTAGCCAGGAACACCGGGGAGCTGTTTTTT. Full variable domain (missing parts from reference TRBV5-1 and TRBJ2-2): KAGVTQTPRYLIKTRGQQVTLSCSPISGHRSVSWYQQTPGQGLQFLFEYFSETQRNKGNFPGRFSGRQFSNSRSEMNVSTLELGDSALYLCASSFLGLARNTGELFFGEGSRLTVL.

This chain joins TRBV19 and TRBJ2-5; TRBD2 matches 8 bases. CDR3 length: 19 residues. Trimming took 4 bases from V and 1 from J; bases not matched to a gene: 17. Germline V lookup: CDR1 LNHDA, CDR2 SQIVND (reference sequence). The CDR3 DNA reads TGTGCCAGTAGTACCGGACCTCCTGGAAGCGGGGGATCCCAAGAGACCCAGTACTTC. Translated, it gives CASSTGPPGSGGSQETQYF. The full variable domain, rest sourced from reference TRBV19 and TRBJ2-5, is DGGITQSPKYLFRKEGQNVTLSCEQNLNHDAMYWYRQDPGQGLRLIYYSQIVNDFQKGDIAEGYSVSREKKESFPLTVTSAQKNPTAFYLCASSTGPPGSGGSQETQYFGPGTRLLVL.

The CDR3 region is CASSFGPEDTQYF. The CDR3 DNA sequence: TGTGCCAGCAGCTTTGGGCCGGAAGATACGCAGTATTTT. This chain joins TRBV7-9 and TRBJ2-3; unclear D gene. V was clipped by 3 bases and J by 5 bases, with 9 bases between them. CDR3 length: 13 residues. Germline V CDR1 and CDR2: SEHNR, FQNEAQ (reference sequence).

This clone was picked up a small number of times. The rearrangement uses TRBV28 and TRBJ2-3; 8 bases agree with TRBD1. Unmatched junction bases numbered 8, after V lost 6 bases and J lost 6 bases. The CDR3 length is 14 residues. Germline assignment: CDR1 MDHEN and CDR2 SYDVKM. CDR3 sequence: CASSADRARDTQYF. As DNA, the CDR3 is TGTGCCAGCAGCGCGGACAGGGCTCGGGATACGCAGTATTTT.

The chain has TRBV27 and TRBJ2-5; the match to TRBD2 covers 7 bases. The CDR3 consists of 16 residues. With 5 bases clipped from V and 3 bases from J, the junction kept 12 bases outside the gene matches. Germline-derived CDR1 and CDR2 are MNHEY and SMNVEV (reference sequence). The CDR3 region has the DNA TGTGCCAGCAGTACGCTCCGGGAGGCTGGGGAAGAGACCCAGTACTTC. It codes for CASSTLREAGEETQYF.

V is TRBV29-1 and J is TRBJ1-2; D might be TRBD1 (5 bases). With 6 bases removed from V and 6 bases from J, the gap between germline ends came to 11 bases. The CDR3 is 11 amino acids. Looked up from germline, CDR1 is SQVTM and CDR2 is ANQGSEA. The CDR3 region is CSVGTRHGYTF. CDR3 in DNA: TGCAGCGTAGGGACCCGCCATGGCTACACCTTC.

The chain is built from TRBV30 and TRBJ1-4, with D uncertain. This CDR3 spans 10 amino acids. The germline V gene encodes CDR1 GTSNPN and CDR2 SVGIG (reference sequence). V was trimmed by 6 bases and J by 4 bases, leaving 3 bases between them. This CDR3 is CACINEKLFF. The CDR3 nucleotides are TGTGCCTGTATTAATGAAAAACTGTTTTTT.

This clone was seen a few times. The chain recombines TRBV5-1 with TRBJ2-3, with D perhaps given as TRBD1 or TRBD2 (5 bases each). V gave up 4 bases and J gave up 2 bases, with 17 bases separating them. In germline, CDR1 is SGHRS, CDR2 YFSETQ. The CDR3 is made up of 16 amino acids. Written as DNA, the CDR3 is TGCGCCAGCAGCCATGACCCGGGACGGATCACAGATACGCAGTATTTT. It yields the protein CASSHDPGRITDTQYF.

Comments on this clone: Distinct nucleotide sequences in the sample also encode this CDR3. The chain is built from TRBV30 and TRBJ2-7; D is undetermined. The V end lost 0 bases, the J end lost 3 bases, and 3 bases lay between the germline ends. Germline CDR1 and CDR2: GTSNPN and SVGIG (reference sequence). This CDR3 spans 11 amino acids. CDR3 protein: CAWSVSYEQYF. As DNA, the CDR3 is TGTGCCTGGAGTGTCAGCTACGAGCAGTACTTC.

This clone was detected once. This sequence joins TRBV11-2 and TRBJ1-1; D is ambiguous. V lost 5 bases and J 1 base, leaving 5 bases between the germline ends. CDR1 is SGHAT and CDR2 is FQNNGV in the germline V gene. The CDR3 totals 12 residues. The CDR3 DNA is TGTGCCAGCAGCATTTCGAACACTGAAGCTTTCTTT. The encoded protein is CASSISNTEAFF.

CDR3 sequence reads: CSVVRREYNEQFF. CDR3 DNA: TGCAGCGTTGTTAGGCGAGAGTACAATGAGCAGTTCTTC. The V call is TRBV29-1, the J call TRBJ2-1; D uncertain. The germline V gene has CDR1 SQVTM and CDR2 ANQGSEA. The CDR3 is 13 residues long. V lost 4 bases, J lost 4 bases, and 11 bases lay in between.

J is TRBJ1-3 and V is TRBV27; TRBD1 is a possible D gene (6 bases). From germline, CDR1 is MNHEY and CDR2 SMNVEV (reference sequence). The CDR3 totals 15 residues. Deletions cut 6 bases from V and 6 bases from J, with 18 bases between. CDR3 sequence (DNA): TGTGCCAGCAGCCTCGGGGGCCGGGGTGAAAACACCATATATTTT. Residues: CASSLGGRGENTIYF.

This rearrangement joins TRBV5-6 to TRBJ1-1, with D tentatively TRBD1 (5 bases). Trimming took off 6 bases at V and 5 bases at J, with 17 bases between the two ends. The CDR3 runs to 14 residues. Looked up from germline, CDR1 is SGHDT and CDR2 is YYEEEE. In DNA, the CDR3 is TGTGCCAGCACCACAGGCGGGGTTGGGACTGAAGCTTTCTTT. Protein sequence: CASTTGGVGTEAFF.

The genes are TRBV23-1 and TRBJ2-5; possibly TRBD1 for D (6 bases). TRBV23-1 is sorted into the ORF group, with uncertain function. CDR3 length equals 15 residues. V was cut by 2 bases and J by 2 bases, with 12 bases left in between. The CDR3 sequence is CASSQRGTLQETQYF. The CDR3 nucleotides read TGCGCCAGCAGTCAAAGGGGGACGTTACAAGAGACCCAGTACTTC.

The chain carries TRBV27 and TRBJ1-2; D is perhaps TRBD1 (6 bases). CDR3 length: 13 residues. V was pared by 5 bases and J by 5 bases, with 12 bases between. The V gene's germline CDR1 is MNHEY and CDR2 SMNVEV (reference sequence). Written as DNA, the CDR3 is TGTGCCAGCAGTCCTCCAGGGGTTTATGGCTACACCTTC. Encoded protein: CASSPPGVYGYTF.

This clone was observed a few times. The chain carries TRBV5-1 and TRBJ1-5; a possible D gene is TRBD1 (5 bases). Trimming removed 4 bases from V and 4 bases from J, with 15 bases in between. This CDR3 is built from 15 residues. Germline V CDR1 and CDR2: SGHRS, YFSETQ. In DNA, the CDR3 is TGCGCCAGCAGCCCCGCCGGGACCGGGAATCAGCCCCAGCATTTT. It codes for CASSPAGTGNQPQHF.

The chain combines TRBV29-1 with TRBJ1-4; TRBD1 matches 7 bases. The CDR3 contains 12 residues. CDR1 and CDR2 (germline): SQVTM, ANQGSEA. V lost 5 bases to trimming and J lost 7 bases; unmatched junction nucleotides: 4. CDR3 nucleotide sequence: TGCAGCGTTTGGGACAGAGTTGAAAAACTGTTTTTT. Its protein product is CSVWDRVEKLFF.

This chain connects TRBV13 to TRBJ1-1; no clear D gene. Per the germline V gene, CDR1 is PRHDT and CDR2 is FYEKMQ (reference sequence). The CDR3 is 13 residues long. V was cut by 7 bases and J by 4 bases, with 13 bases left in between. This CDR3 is CASNSGDSTEAFF. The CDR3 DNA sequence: TGTGCCAGCAACTCTGGCGACTCCACTGAAGCTTTCTTT.

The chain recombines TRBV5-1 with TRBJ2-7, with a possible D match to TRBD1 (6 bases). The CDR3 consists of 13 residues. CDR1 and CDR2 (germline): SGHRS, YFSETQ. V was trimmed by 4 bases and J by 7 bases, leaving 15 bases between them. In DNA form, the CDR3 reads TGCGCCAGCAGCAATCGGGACATCGATGAGCAGTACTTC. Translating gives CASSNRDIDEQYF. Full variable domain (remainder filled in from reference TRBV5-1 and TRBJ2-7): KAGVTQTPRYLIKTRGQQVTLSCSPISGHRSVSWYQQTPGQGLQFLFEYFSETQRNKGNFPGRFSGRQFSNSRSEMNVSTLELGDSALYLCASSNRDIDEQYFGPGTRLTVT.

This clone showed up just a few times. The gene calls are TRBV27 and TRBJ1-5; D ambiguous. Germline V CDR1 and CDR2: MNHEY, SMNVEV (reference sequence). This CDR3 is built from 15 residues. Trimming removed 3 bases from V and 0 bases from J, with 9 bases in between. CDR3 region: CASSLSAYSNQPQHF. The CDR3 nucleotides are TGTGCCAGCAGTTTGTCAGCTTATAGCAATCAGCCCCAGCATTTT.

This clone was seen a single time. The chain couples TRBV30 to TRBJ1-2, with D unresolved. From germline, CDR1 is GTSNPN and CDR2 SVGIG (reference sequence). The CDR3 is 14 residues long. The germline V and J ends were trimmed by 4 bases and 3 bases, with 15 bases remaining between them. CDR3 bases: TGTGCCTGGACCTTGGAGAAAAATTACTATGGCTACACCTTC. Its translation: CAWTLEKNYYGYTF.

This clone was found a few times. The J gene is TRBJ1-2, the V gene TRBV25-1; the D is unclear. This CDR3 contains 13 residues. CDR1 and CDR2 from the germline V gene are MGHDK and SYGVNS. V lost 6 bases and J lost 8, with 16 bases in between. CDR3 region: CASSEEFLFGYTF. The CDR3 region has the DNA TGTGCCAGCAGCGAGGAGTTCCTATTCGGCTACACCTTC.

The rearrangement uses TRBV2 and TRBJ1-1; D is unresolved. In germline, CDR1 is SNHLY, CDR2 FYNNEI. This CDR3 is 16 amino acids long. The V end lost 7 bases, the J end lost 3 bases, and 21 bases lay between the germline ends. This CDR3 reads CASTYRGGSPDTEAFF. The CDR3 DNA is TGTGCCAGCACTTACCGGGGAGGGTCCCCGGACACTGAAGCTTTCTTT. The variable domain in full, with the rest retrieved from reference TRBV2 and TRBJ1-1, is EPEVTQTPSHQVTQMGQEVILRCVPISNHLYFYWYRQILGQKVEFLVSFYNNEISEKSEIFDDQFSVERPDGSNFTLKIRSTKLEDSAMYFCASTYRGGSPDTEAFFGQGTRLTVV.

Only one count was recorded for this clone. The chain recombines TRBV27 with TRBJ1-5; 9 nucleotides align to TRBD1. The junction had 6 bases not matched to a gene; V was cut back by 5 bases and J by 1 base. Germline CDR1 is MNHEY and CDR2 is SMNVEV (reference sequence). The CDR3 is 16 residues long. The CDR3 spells CASSQWTGESNQPQHF. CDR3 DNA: TGTGCCAGCAGTCAGTGGACAGGGGAGAGCAATCAGCCCCAGCATTTT.

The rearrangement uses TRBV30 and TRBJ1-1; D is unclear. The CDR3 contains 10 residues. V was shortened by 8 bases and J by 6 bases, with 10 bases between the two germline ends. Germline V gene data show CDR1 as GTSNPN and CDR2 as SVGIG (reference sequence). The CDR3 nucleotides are TGTGCCCTAATTAGGGCTGAAGCTTTCTTT. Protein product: CALIRAEAFF.

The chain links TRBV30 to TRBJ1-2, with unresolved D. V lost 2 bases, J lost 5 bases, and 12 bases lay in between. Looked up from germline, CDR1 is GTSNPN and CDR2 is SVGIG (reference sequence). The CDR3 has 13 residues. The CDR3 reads CAWSRSGSYGYTF. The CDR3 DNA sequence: TGTGCCTGGAGTAGGTCCGGGAGTTATGGCTACACCTTC.